Presented here are 29 T cell receptor beta chains from one specimen sequenced in a study of T-cell memory formation after mild COVID-19. Using its own MiXCR run on the 5' RACE reads, TCRdb lists one record per CDR3 protein. The profile shows about 200,000 distinct CDR3 sequences, roughly 16% of them singletons. The source material was PBMCs or a T cell subset sorted from them (not recorded which). The receptors come from an adult woman who had mild COVID-19 (a few samples of this study predate the infection). Cell type and time point are not known.

This chain uses TRBV7-9 with TRBJ2-7; D is possibly TRBD1 or TRBD2 (5 bases each). V was cut by 1 base and J by 2 bases, with 12 bases left in between. This CDR3 comprises 15 residues. Germline CDR1 SEHNR, CDR2 FQNEAQ (reference sequence). The CDR3 loop reads CASSLVGLGAYEQYF. As DNA, the CDR3 is TGTGCCAGCAGCTTAGTAGGCCTGGGGGCCTACGAGCAGTACTTC.

In its sample, this clonotype was seen a few times. V usage is TRBV5-1 and J usage is TRBJ2-5; 10 bases match TRBD2. There are 15 residues in the CDR3. Trimming cost V 5 bases and J 3 bases; bases outside gene matches: 7. In germline, CDR1 is SGHRS, CDR2 YFSETQ. This CDR3 is CASRRAGGLEETQYF. In nucleotides, the CDR3 is TGCGCCAGCAGACGAGCGGGGGGGCTCGAAGAGACCCAGTACTTC.

This clonotype was found a few times. CDR3 amino acids: CSVEGPESYGYTF. In nucleotides, the CDR3 is TGCAGCGTTGAAGGGCCTGAATCATATGGCTACACCTTC. This chain joins TRBV29-1 and TRBJ1-2; D unclear. The CDR3 runs to 13 residues. Trimming removed 1 base from V and 5 bases from J, with 11 bases in between. Looked up from germline, CDR1 is SQVTM and CDR2 is ANQGSEA.

The chain is built from TRBV20-1 and TRBJ1-5; TRBD1 agrees at 8 bases. The CDR3 sequence is 17 residues long. The V segment lost 4 bases and the J segment 0 bases; nucleotides outside the gene matches: 11. Germline CDR1 reads DFQATT; CDR2 reads SNEGSKA (reference sequence). As DNA, the CDR3 is TGCAGTGCTACAAGGACAGGGAACCTTTATAGCAATCAGCCCCAGCATTTT. It specifies CSATRTGNLYSNQPQHF.

This clonotype was seen more than once but under ten times. CDR3 loop: CASRDDGGYTEAFF. CDR3 DNA sequence: TGTGCCAGCAGGGATGACGGGGGATACACTGAAGCTTTCTTT. V is TRBV25-1 and J is TRBJ1-1; D possibly corresponds to TRBD1 (5 bases). The CDR3 length is 14 residues. Trimming cost V 6 bases and J 3 bases, with 14 bases left between them. Germline CDR1 MGHDK, CDR2 SYGVNS.

The chain has TRBV20-1 and TRBJ2-7; weak D call: TRBD1 (6 bases). CDR3 length equals 13 residues. The germline V and J ends were trimmed by 3 bases and 2 bases, with 11 bases remaining between them. Germline-derived CDR1 and CDR2 are DFQATT and SNEGSKA (reference sequence). For the CDR3, the DNA is TGCAGTGCTAGTAAGGACAGCCCCTACGAGCAGTACTTC. This translates into CSASKDSPYEQYF.

This clonotype appeared a few times. This chain links TRBV5-6 with TRBJ2-1; TRBD1 might be the D (5 bases). CDR1 and CDR2 (germline): SGHDT, YYEEEE. This CDR3 has 18 residues. The V and J ends lost 3 bases and 0 bases respectively, with 19 bases between them. CDR3 sequence reads: CASSSFRSQAYSYNEQFF. CDR3 coding DNA: TGTGCCAGCAGCTCGTTTCGCTCACAGGCCTACTCCTACAATGAGCAGTTCTTC.

The chain links TRBV10-2 to TRBJ2-2; possible D gene TRBD2, 6 bases. V lost 6 bases to trimming and J lost 4 bases, with 18 bases between them. CDR1 and CDR2 from the germline V gene are WSHSY and SAAADI. The CDR3 sequence is 16 residues long. CDR3 coding DNA: TGCGCCAGCAGCCCACTAAGGGGACTGGGCACCGGGGAGCTGTTTTTT. Its protein product is CASSPLRGLGTGELFF.

The V and J genes are TRBV7-9 and TRBJ1-1; tentatively, D is TRBD1 (5 bases). This CDR3 has 13 residues. The germline V gene has CDR1 SEHNR and CDR2 FQNEAQ (reference sequence). The V end was cut by 4 bases, the J end by 8 bases, with 14 bases between. The CDR3 region has the DNA TGTGCCAGCAGCTCCGGGGCACTCCGAGAAGCTTTCTTT. It is translated as CASSSGALREAFF. The full variable domain, rest sourced from reference TRBV7-9 and TRBJ1-1, is DTGVSQNPRHKITKRGQNVTFRCDPISEHNRLYWYRQTLGQGPEFLTYFQNEAQLEKSRLLSDRFSAERPKGSFSTLEIQRTEQGDSAMYLCASSSGALREAFFGQGTRLTVV.

The chain has TRBV5-6 and TRBJ1-1, with no clear D. Trimming left V 1 base short and J 1 base short, with 14 bases between. This CDR3 comprises 16 residues. CDR1 is SGHDT, CDR2 YYEEEE, per germline. The CDR3 nucleotides read TGTGCCAGCAGCTTGATCGAGGAGGAGGGGAACACTGAAGCTTTCTTT. Its translation is CASSLIEEEGNTEAFF.

In its sample, this clonotype was seen a few times. V gene TRBV2 combines with J gene TRBJ2-7; 10 bases fit TRBD1. V gave up 4 bases and J gave up 3 bases; unmatched junction bases: 6. Germline V gene sequence: CDR1 SNHLY, CDR2 FYNNEI. The CDR3 covers 15 residues. CDR3 sequence reads: CASSGRTGGLYEQYF. The CDR3, as DNA: TGTGCCAGCAGTGGTAGGACAGGGGGACTCTACGAGCAGTACTTC.

This clonotype has more than one count but fewer than ten. This sequence joins TRBV12-3 or TRBV12-4 and TRBJ2-1; D might be TRBD1 (6 bases). The germline V and J ends were trimmed by 3 bases and 3 bases, with 15 bases remaining between them. The CDR3 is 16 residues long. CDR3 in amino acids: CASSFPQGSSYNEQFF. As DNA, the CDR3 is TGTGCCAGCAGTTTTCCCCAGGGGAGCAGCTACAATGAGCAGTTCTTC.

This clonotype was recorded at least ten times. The rearrangement links TRBV7-9 to TRBJ2-3; D call uncertain. The CDR3 runs 11 residues. Germline V gene sequence: CDR1 SEHNR, CDR2 FQNEAQ (reference sequence). The ends were cut back, 8 bases at V and 6 bases at J, with 9 bases in the middle. CDR3 sequence (DNA): TGTGCCAGCGGTCCTTCCGATACGCAGTATTTT. Its translation is CASGPSDTQYF.

This clonotype was found a few times. The chain uses TRBV11-2 and TRBJ2-2; D is undetermined. V was clipped by 2 bases and J by 0 bases, with 10 bases between them. Germline CDR1 SGHAT, CDR2 FQNNGV. This CDR3 is built from 16 residues. The CDR3 loop is CASSLSRIANTGELFF. CDR3 bases: TGTGCCAGCAGCTTAAGCAGGATCGCGAACACCGGGGAGCTGTTTTTT.

This clonotype was detected a few times. The chain carries TRBV5-1 and TRBJ2-5; D possibly corresponds to TRBD2 (7 bases). Trimming took off 4 bases at V and 5 bases at J, with 15 bases between the two ends. The germline CDR1 and CDR2 sequences are SGHRS and YFSETQ. The CDR3 has 14 residues. The CDR3 region is CASSGTGREETQYF. In DNA, the CDR3 is TGCGCCAGCAGCGGAACAGGGAGGGAGGAGACCCAGTACTTC.

The CDR3 DNA sequence: TGTGCCAGCAGCTCCGATCTCCCGGGACTAGCGCGCGGTGAGCAGTTCTTC. As protein: CASSSDLPGLARGEQFF. The chain combines TRBV5-4 with TRBJ2-1; 10 nucleotides agree with TRBD2. This CDR3 comprises 17 residues. Germline V lookup: CDR1 SGHNT, CDR2 YYREEE (reference sequence). J gave up 9 bases and V 3 bases, and 15 bases lay outside the gene matches.

The genes are TRBV2 and TRBJ2-4; D is possibly TRBD1 (5 bases). Germline V gene data show CDR1 as SNHLY and CDR2 as FYNNEI. The CDR3 sequence is 12 residues long. Trimming left V 4 bases short and J 6 bases short, with 7 bases between. The CDR3 here is CASSGQGNIQYF. The CDR3 coding sequence is TGTGCCAGCAGTGGGCAGGGAAACATTCAGTACTTC.

V gene TRBV9 combines with J gene TRBJ1-6; a weak D match, TRBD1 (5 bases). V shed 6 bases and J shed 7 bases, with 17 bases lying between them. From germline, CDR1 is SGDLS and CDR2 YYNGEE. This CDR3 spans 15 amino acids. The chain's CDR3 is CASTQAGAGNSPLHF. CDR3 coding DNA: TGTGCCAGCACCCAGGCTGGGGCGGGCAATTCACCCCTCCACTTT.

The chain combines TRBV11-3 with TRBJ2-3; 8 bases map to TRBD2. The CDR3 sequence is 15 residues long. V trimming: 6 bases; J trimming: 5 bases; junction bases outside the gene matches: 10. Germline CDR1 reads SGHNT; CDR2 reads YENEEA. This CDR3 reads CASRQPGRALDTQYF. CDR3 sequence (DNA): TGTGCCAGCAGACAACCCGGGAGGGCCTTAGATACGCAGTATTTT.

This clonotype was detected ten times or more. The chain combines TRBV29-1 with TRBJ2-7; D unresolved. CDR3 length equals 14 residues. The germline gives CDR1 SQVTM, CDR2 ANQGSEA. V lost 6 bases and J 5 bases, leaving 20 bases between the germline ends. This chain's CDR3 is CSVAPYTDLDEQYF. The CDR3 nucleotides read TGCAGCGTCGCTCCCTATACAGATCTCGACGAGCAGTACTTC.

This clonotype was counted a few times. The chain has TRBV3-1 and TRBJ1-2; D uncertain. Trimming took 1 base from V and 5 from J, leaving 5 bases between them. The germline V gene has CDR1 LGHDT and CDR2 YNNKEL (reference sequence). The length of the CDR3 is 12 residues. The CDR3 coding sequence is TGTGCCAGCAGCCAAGTGCATTATGGCTACACCTTC. This encodes CASSQVHYGYTF.

This chain joins TRBV7-2 and TRBJ2-5; 7 bases align to TRBD2. Looked up from germline, CDR1 is SGHTA and CDR2 is FQGNSA. The CDR3 is 15 amino acids. J gave up 1 base and V 6 bases, and 8 bases lay outside the gene matches. Here the CDR3 DNA reads TGTGCCAGCAGTACTCTAGCGGCCCCCCAAGAGACCCAGTACTTC. It codes for CASSTLAAPQETQYF. The complete variable domain, with remaining parts taken from reference TRBV7-2 and TRBJ2-5, reads GAGVSQSPSNKVTEKGKDVELRCDPISGHTALYWYRQSLGQGLEFLIYFQGNSAPDKSGLPSDRFSAERTGGSVSTLTIQRTQQEDSAVYLCASSTLAAPQETQYFGPGTRLLVL.

The rearrangement links TRBV5-1 to TRBJ2-7; 7 bases are shared with TRBD1. The CDR3 runs to 15 residues. Germline loops: CDR1 SGHRS, CDR2 YFSETQ. Trimming at V came to 1 base and at J to 4 bases, leaving 8 bases not matched to a gene. The CDR3 nucleotides are TGCGCCAGCAGCTTGTTGGACAGGTGGGAGTACGAGCAGTACTTC. It translates to CASSLLDRWEYEQYF.

This clonotype was found once. The rearrangement links TRBV20-1 to TRBJ2-1; TRBD2 matches 12 bases. Germline-derived CDR1 and CDR2 are DFQATT and SNEGSKA (reference sequence). The CDR3 covers 15 residues. V was pared by 3 bases and J by 6 bases, with 6 bases of the junction left unmatched. DNA for the CDR3: TGCAGTGCTAGGGAACCTAGCGGGAGGGGCAATGAGCAGTTCTTC. Residues: CSAREPSGRGNEQFF.

This clonotype was seen only a few times. The chain employs TRBV7-3 and TRBJ2-7; D uncertain. Trimming cost V 2 bases and J 0 bases, with 8 bases left between them. Germline V gene data show CDR1 as SGHTA and CDR2 as FQGTGA. This CDR3 has 14 residues. The CDR3 nucleotides are TGTGCCAGCAGCTTATTGCCCGGCTCCTACGAGCAGTACTTC. Protein sequence: CASSLLPGSYEQYF.

The chain joins TRBV5-4 to TRBJ2-7; 12 positions match TRBD2. The CDR3 runs to 15 residues. V dropped 4 bases and J dropped 5; count of bases not matched to a gene: 7. Per the germline V gene, CDR1 is SGHNT and CDR2 is YYREEE (reference sequence). As DNA, the CDR3 is TGTGCCAGCAGCCAAGGACTAGCGGGGAGGGACGAGCAGTACTTC. Its translation is CASSQGLAGRDEQYF.

The rearrangement uses TRBV7-9 and TRBJ2-1; D is uncertain. V lost 4 bases and J 7 bases, leaving 11 bases between the germline ends. In germline, CDR1 is SEHNR, CDR2 FQNEAQ (reference sequence). The CDR3 spans 13 residues. This chain's CDR3 is CASSYLDRNEQFF. The DNA of the CDR3 is TGTGCCAGCAGCTACCTCGACCGGAATGAGCAGTTCTTC.

This clonotype has a handful of counts. V and J are TRBV5-1 and TRBJ2-3; TRBD1 matches 9 bases. The CDR3 is 15 amino acids. Germline assignment: CDR1 SGHRS and CDR2 YFSETQ. After removal of 4 bases from V and 3 bases from J, the junction contained 6 bases not matched to a gene. The CDR3 coding sequence is TGCGCCAGCAGCGGGACAGGGCGGAGGACAGATACGCAGTATTTT. It specifies CASSGTGRRTDTQYF.

V usage is TRBV7-8 and J usage is TRBJ2-2, with TRBD2 identical over 8 bases. The CDR3 has 17 amino acids. Trimming at V came to 1 base and at J to 6 bases, leaving 10 bases not matched to a gene. Germline V gives CDR1 SGHVS, CDR2 FQNEAQ. CDR3 in DNA: TGTGCCAGCAGCTTAGTTGTCGGTTTTAGCGGGGCCGGGGAGCTGTTTTTT. Translation: CASSLVVGFSGAGELFF.